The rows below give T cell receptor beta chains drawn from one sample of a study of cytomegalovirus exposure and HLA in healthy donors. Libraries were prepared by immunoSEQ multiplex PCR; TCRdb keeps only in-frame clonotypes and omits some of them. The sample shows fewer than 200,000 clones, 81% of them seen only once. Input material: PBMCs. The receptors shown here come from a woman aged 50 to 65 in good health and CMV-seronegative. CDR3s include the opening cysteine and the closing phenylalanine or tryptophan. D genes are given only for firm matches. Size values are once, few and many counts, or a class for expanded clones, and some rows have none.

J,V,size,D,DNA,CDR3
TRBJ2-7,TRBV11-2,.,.,TGTGCCAGCACCCCGCCCGGGTCCTGGTACGAGCAGTACTTC,CASTPPGSWYEQYF
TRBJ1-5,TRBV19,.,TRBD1,TGTGCCAGTAGTACCAGGACAGGGAGCAATCAGCCCCAGCATTTT,CASSTRTGSNQPQHF
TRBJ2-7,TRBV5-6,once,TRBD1,TGTGCCAGCGGGACAGGGGGAAGGGAGCAGTACTTC,CASGTGGREQYF
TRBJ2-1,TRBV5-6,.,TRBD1,TGTGCCAGCAGCCTCGGGACAGGGGGTGAGCAGTTCTTC,CASSLGTGGEQFF
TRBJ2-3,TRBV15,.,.,TGTGCCACCAGCAGAGGGGGGGTAGCCGCAGATACGCAGTATTTT,CATSRGGVAADTQYF
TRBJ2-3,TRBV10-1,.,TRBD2,TGCGCCAGCAGTGCAATAGCGGGCGTCACAGATACGCAGTATTTT,CASSAIAGVTDTQYF
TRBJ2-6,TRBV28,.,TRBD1,TGTGCCAGCGACAGGGTTACAGGGGCCAACGTCCTGACTTTC,CASDRVTGANVLTF
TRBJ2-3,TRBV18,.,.,TGTGCCAGCTCACGACTGAGGGTCACAGATACGCAGTATTTT,CASSRLRVTDTQYF
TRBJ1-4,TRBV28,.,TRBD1,TGTGCCAGCAGAAAGTCCGGGACAGAAAATGAAAAACTGTTTTTT,CASRKSGTENEKLFF
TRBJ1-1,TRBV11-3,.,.,TGTGCCAGCAGCTTAGGAGGCCAGGGAATAGCCACTGAAGCTTTCTTT,CASSLGGQGIATEAFF
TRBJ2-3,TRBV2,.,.,TGTGCCAGCAGTGGAAGTATAACTAGCACAGATACGCAGTATTTT,CASSGSITSTDTQYF
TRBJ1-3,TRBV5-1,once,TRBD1,TGCGCCAGCAGCTCGAGTGGGACAGAGGGAAACACCATATATTTT,CASSSSGTEGNTIYF
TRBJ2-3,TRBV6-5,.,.,TGTGCCAGCAGCAAGGGCCTCGGGGGCACAGATACGCAGTATTTT,CASSKGLGGTDTQYF
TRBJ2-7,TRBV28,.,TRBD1,TGTGCCAGCAGTTTAACGACGACAGGGGCTACCTACGAGCAGTACTTC,CASSLTTTGATYEQYF
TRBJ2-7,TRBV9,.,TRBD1,TGTGCCAGCAGCGTAGCCGGACAGGGGACGGAGCAGTACTTC,CASSVAGQGTEQYF
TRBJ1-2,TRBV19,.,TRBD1,TGTGCCACTATCGGACAGGGGGCGTCGGGCTACACCTTC,CATIGQGASGYTF
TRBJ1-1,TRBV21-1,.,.,TGTGCCAGCAGCAAACCCTGGACAGCGACGAACACTGAAGCTTTCTTT,CASSKPWTATNTEAFF
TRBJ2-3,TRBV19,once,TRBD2,TGTGCCAGTAGTTCTCGGACTAGCGGGGGGGCTATAGATACGCAGTATTTT,CASSSRTSGGAIDTQYF
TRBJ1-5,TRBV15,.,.,TGTGCCACCAGCAGAGAGGCAACAGGGTGGCAGCCCCAGCATTTT,CATSREATGWQPQHF
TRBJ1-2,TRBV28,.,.,TGTGCCAGCGACGGGAGACGGCACAGGGGCTACACCTTC,CASDGRRHRGYTF
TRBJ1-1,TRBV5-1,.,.,TGCGCCAGCGCACTGGGGGGTCCATCTGAAGCTTTCTTT,CASALGGPSEAFF
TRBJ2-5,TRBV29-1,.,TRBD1,TGCAGCGTGGACAGGACGGAGCAGTACTTC,CSVDRTEQYF
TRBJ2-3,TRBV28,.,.,TGTGCCAGCAGTTCCCAACTAGATACGCAGTATTTT,CASSSQLDTQYF
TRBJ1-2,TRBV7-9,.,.,TGTGCCAGCAGCCGCATGAATGAGGAGGGGAACTATGGCTACACCTTC,CASSRMNEEGNYGYTF
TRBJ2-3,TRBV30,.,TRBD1,TGTGCCTGGAGGTCCGGGACAGGGGGCCCAGATACGCAGTATTTT,CAWRSGTGGPDTQYF
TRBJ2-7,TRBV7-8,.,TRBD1,TGTGCCAGCAGCCTTACAGGGGTCCTGAACTACGAGCAGTACTTC,CASSLTGVLNYEQYF
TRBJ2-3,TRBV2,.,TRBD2,TGTGCCAGCAGTGGAACTAGCGGGTTTAGCACAGATACGCAGTATTTT,CASSGTSGFSTDTQYF
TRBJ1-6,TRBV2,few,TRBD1,TGTGCCAGCAGGGGACAGGGAAATTATAATTCACCCCTCCACTTT,CASRGQGNYNSPLHF
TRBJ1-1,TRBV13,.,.,TGTGCCAGCAGCTTCATTTCACAGAACACTGAAGCTTTCTTT,CASSFISQNTEAFF
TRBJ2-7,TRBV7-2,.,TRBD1,TGTGCCAGCAGCCCACGGGACAGAGCCTACGAGCAGTACTTC,CASSPRDRAYEQYF
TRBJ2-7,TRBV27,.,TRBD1,TGTGCCAGCAGGGGACAGGGGGTGGGTCACGAGCAGTACTTC,CASRGQGVGHEQYF
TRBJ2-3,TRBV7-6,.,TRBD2,TGTGCCAGCAGCCCCGGGGAACGGGGGGGCGAAGATACGCAGTATTTT,CASSPGERGGEDTQYF
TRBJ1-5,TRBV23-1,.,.,TGCGCCAGCGGGCAGGGTCCTGCCTGGGGCAATCAGCCCCAGCATTTT,CASGQGPAWGNQPQHF
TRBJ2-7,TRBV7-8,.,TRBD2,TGTGCCAGCAGCCCCCGGGGAGCGGGAGGGCGTCAGTACTTC,CASSPRGAGGRQYF
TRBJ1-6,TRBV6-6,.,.,TGTGCCAGCAGTTCACGACTTAATTCACCCCTCCACTTT,CASSSRLNSPLHF
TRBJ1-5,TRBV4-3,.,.,TGCGCCAGCAGCCAAGATGCGGGGGGACGGAATCAGCCCCAGCATTTT,CASSQDAGGRNQPQHF
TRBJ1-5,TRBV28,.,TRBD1,TGTGCCAGCCTCCCCCGGGGGACAGGGGATCAGCCCCAGCATTTT,CASLPRGTGDQPQHF
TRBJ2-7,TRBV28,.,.,TGTGCCAGCAGTCAACGGTTGGAGCAGTACTTC,CASSQRLEQYF
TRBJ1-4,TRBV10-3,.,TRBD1,TGTGCCATCAGTGAAGGCAGGGGGAGTGAAAAACTGTTTTTT,CAISEGRGSEKLFF
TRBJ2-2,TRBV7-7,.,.,TGTGCCAGCAGCCAGGGGGGGGAGCTGTTTTTT,CASSQGGELFF
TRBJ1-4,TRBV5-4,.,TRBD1,TGTGCCAGCAGCCGGACAGGATTTAATGAAAAACTGTTTTTT,CASSRTGFNEKLFF
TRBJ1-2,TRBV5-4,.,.,TGTGCCAGCAGCACCAGACAGGCCCCCGGTAACGATGGCTACACCTTC,CASSTRQAPGNDGYTF
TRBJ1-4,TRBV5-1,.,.,TGCGCCAGCAGCTTGACAGAAGCAACTAATGAAAAACTGTTTTTT,CASSLTEATNEKLFF
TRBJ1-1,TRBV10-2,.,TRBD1,TGCGCCAGCAGGGTCGACAGGGGAACTGAAGCTTTCTTT,CASRVDRGTEAFF
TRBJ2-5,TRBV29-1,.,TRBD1,TGCAGCGTTGCCGAGTCAGGGGGAGAGACCCAGTACTTC,CSVAESGGETQYF
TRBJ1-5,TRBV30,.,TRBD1,TGTGCCTGGTCGTCCGGGACAGGGAGGGATCAGCCCCAGCATTTT,CAWSSGTGRDQPQHF
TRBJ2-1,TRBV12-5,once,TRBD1,TGTGCTAGTGGTTTTAGGGGGCCTTTACCAAACAATGAGCAGTTCTTC,CASGFRGPLPNNEQFF
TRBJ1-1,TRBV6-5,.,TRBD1,TGTGCCAGCAGTTACTCCACAGGGGGCATCACTGAAGCTTTCTTT,CASSYSTGGITEAFF
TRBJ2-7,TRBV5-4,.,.,TGTGCCAGCAGTTCTACCGGGACTCTGGAGGAGCAGTACTTC,CASSSTGTLEEQYF
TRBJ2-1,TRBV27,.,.,TGTGCCAGCAGTTTAGGCCAACTAGCAAACCCCCTCAATGAGCAGTTCTTC,CASSLGQLANPLNEQFF